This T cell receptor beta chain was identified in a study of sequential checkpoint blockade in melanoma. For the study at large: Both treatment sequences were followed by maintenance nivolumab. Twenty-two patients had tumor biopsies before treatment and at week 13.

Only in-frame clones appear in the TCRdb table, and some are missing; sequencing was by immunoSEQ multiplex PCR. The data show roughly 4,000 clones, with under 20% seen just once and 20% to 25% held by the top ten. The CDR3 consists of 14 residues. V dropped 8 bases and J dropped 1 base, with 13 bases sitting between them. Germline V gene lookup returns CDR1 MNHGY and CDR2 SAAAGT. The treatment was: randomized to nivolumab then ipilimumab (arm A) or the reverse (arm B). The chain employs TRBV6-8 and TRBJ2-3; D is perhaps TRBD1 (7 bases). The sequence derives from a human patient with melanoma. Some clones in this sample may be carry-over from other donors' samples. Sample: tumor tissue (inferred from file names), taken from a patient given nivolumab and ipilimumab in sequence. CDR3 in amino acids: CASGGTVGTDTQYF. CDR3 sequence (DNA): TGTGCCAGCGGCGGGACAGTAGGCACAGATACGCAGTATTTT.